This TCR beta chain was captured by sequencing in a study of shared clonotypes between healthy human individuals. In the study overall: Per donor, three plates held CD4 naive cells, three held CD4 memory, two held CD8 naive and one held CD8 memory.

Naive CD4+ cells were CD45RA-selected; the remaining cells were memory. The repertoire was sequenced with immunoSEQ multiplex PCR; TCRdb's copy has only in-frame clones and lacks some. The data show about 2 million clones, 85% to 95% seen once. Study conclusions and caveats: Among a few donors, around 5% of naive CD4 clonotypes were found in common.

The CDR3 runs 14 residues. V lost 6 bases to trimming and J lost 1 base, with 12 bases between them. Germline V gene sequence: CDR1 SEHNR, CDR2 FQNEAQ (reference sequence). Concerning this clone itself: Antigen: not known.

The J gene is TRBJ1-1, the V gene TRBV7-9, with no clear D. This receptor was obtained from a man aged 18 to 29 in good health. Sequencing used naive CD4+ T cells sorted from blood. Documented subset: CD45RA+ positively selected. CDR3 region: CASRSDGQNTEAFF. CDR3 in DNA: TGTGCCAGCAGGTCGGACGGGCAGAACACTGAAGCTTTCTTT. Combining the CDR3 with reference TRBV7-9 and TRBJ1-1 gives the whole variable domain DTGVSQNPRHKITKRGQNVTFRCDPISEHNRLYWYRQTLGQGPEFLTYFQNEAQLEKSRLLSDRFSAERPKGSFSTLEIQRTEQGDSAMYLCASRSDGQNTEAFFGQGTRLTVV.